These 22 T cell receptor beta chains were all obtained from the same sample, sequenced in a study of T cell changes during pregnancy in multiple sclerosis. The protocol was immunoSEQ multiplex PCR, while the TCRdb copy is restricted to in-frame clones and leaves out a portion. This table holds some 60,000 clones, under 95% found once. The sample in question was peripheral blood, obtained in the second trimester of pregnancy. Receptors originate from a female donor with multiple sclerosis, enrolled in a pregnancy study.

This chain joins TRBV7-9 and TRBJ2-7; 8 bases fit TRBD1. Losses at the gene ends were 0 bases for V and 4 bases for J; bases not matched to a gene: 2. The germline gives CDR1 SEHNR, CDR2 FQNEAQ (reference sequence). The CDR3 is 14 amino acids. CDR3: CASSLAGTGYEQYF. DNA for the CDR3: TGTGCCAGCAGCTTAGCCGGGACAGGTTACGAGCAGTACTTC.

This chain links TRBV27 with TRBJ1-2; TRBD1 might be the D (5 bases). The V gene lost 10 bases and the J gene lost 4 bases, with 16 bases spanning the gap. The CDR3 covers 13 residues. Germline CDR1 and CDR2: MNHEY and SMNVEV (reference sequence). This CDR3 is CATRTQGPYGYTF. The CDR3 DNA sequence: TGTGCCACCCGAACTCAGGGCCCCTATGGCTACACCTTC.

The chain combines TRBV19 with TRBJ1-6; TRBD1 might be the D (6 bases). Trimming pared 4 bases from V and 7 bases from J, leaving 14 bases between. The CDR3 is made up of 15 amino acids. Germline values: CDR1 LNHDA, CDR2 SQIVND (reference sequence). The CDR3 here is CASSNWGGRNSPLHF. The CDR3 coding sequence is TGTGCCAGTAGTAACTGGGGGGGGCGGAATTCACCCCTCCACTTT.

The chain couples TRBV20-1 to TRBJ2-5; 7 bases align to TRBD1. Germline-derived CDR1 and CDR2 are DFQATT and SNEGSKA (reference sequence). The trim removed 6 bases at V and 5 bases at J, leaving 3 bases unmatched. The CDR3 is 11 amino acids. The CDR3 here is CSATGVETQYF. The CDR3 region has the DNA TGCAGTGCCACAGGGGTCGAGACCCAGTACTTC.

The gene calls are TRBV4-1 and TRBJ2-1; 7 bases match TRBD1. Losses at the gene ends were 4 bases for V and 9 bases for J; bases not matched to a gene: 12. The CDR3 is made up of 15 amino acids. Germline V gives CDR1 MGHRA, CDR2 YSYEKL. The CDR3: CASSPTGQLRAEQFF. The CDR3, as DNA: TGCGCCAGCAGCCCCACGGGACAGCTTAGGGCTGAGCAGTTCTTC.

The J gene is TRBJ1-2, the V gene TRBV5-4; D gene uncertain. V lost 0 bases to trimming and J lost 10 bases, with 10 bases between them. CDR3 size: 12 residues. CDR1 is SGHNT and CDR2 is YYREEE in the germline V gene (reference sequence). CDR3: CASSLESTHYTF. The CDR3 region has the DNA TGTGCCAGCAGCTTGGAATCGACTCACTACACCTTC.

The gene calls are TRBV28 and TRBJ1-2, with a possible D match to TRBD1 (6 bases). The germline gives CDR1 MDHEN, CDR2 SYDVKM. This CDR3 spans 15 amino acids. The V end lost 5 bases, the J end lost 4 bases, and 17 bases lay between the germline ends. The CDR3 region has the DNA TGTGCCAGCAGTCCGGACAGTCCTCGATTCTATGGCTACACCTTC. Translation gives CASSPDSPRFYGYTF.

The chain recombines TRBV7-2 with TRBJ1-1, with D uncertain. The V gene lost 2 bases and the J gene lost 5 bases, with 6 bases spanning the gap. CDR1 is SGHTA, CDR2 FQGNSA, per germline. CDR3 length: 12 residues. CDR3 coding DNA: TGTGCCAGCAGCTTAACATGGACTGAAGCTTTCTTT. Its translation: CASSLTWTEAFF.

This chain joins TRBV6-6 and TRBJ1-1, with D hard to call. Per the germline V gene, CDR1 is MNHNY and CDR2 is SVGAGI (reference sequence). This CDR3 has 12 residues. The V and J ends lost 4 bases and 4 bases respectively, with 7 bases between them. Written as DNA, the CDR3 is TGTGCCAGCAGTTCGTGGGCCACTGAAGCTTTCTTT. This sequence encodes CASSSWATEAFF.

This chain joins TRBV11-2 and TRBJ1-2; 12 bases are shared with TRBD1. The ends lost 5 bases at V and 7 bases at J; junction bases unmatched: 8. The germline gives CDR1 SGHAT, CDR2 FQNNGV. The CDR3 extends over 15 amino acids. The CDR3 spells CASSLSGTGGVGYTF. Written as DNA, the CDR3 is TGTGCCAGCAGCCTCTCGGGGACAGGGGGCGTTGGCTACACCTTC.

The chain has TRBV9 and TRBJ2-1; 14 bases line up with TRBD2. The CDR3 loop spans 16 amino acids. Unmatched junction bases numbered 6, after V lost 2 bases and J lost 8 bases. Per the germline V gene, CDR1 is SGDLS and CDR2 is YYNGEE. Here the CDR3 DNA reads TGTGCCAGCAGCGTGCTTGGACTAGCGGGGGGTGATGAGCAGTTCTTC. It translates to CASSVLGLAGGDEQFF.

J is TRBJ2-7 and V is TRBV4-3; 13 bases are shared with TRBD2. The germline V gene has CDR1 LGHNA and CDR2 YSLEER. Trimming at V came to 4 bases and at J to 1 base, leaving 10 bases not matched to a gene. The CDR3 consists of 18 residues. CDR3 sequence reads: CASSRATGTSGDSYEQYF. CDR3 coding DNA: TGCGCCAGCAGCCGAGCTACCGGGACTAGCGGGGATTCCTACGAGCAGTACTTC.

The V gene is TRBV5-1, the J gene TRBJ2-7, with a tentative D call TRBD2 (6 bases). V was cut by 1 base and J by 3 bases, with 17 bases left in between. The CDR3 extends over 16 amino acids. Germline CDR1 is SGHRS and CDR2 is YFSETQ. The CDR3 coding sequence is TGCGCCAGCAGCTTGAATCCGGGACTGCCTAGCTACGAGCAGTACTTC. Translated, it gives CASSLNPGLPSYEQYF.

The chain couples TRBV4-1 to TRBJ2-3; 8 nucleotides agree with TRBD2. Germline CDR1 and CDR2: MGHRA and YSYEKL. V lost 6 bases, J lost 0 bases, and 11 bases stayed unmatched. This CDR3 is 17 amino acids long. DNA of the CDR3: TGCGCCAGCAGTCAGAGGTCCGGGGGGGCTAGCACAGATACGCAGTATTTT. Translation gives CASSQRSGGASTDTQYF.

This chain uses TRBV4-1 with TRBJ2-1; tentatively, D is TRBD2 (7 bases). The CDR3 contains 16 residues. Germline CDR1 reads MGHRA; CDR2 reads YSYEKL. Trimming left V 6 bases short and J 6 bases short, with 21 bases between. CDR3 nucleotides: TGCGCCAGCAGTCACCTCCTGCGGGGGCAATCCAATGAGCAGTTCTTC. Protein sequence: CASSHLLRGQSNEQFF.

This clone was seen only once. The CDR3 loop reads CASTVVPWAFF. The CDR3 DNA sequence: TGTGCCAGCACGGTTGTCCCTTGGGCTTTCTTT. V usage is TRBV2 and J usage is TRBJ1-1; the D is unclear. Deletions cut 7 bases from V and 11 bases from J, with 14 bases between. This CDR3 comprises 11 residues. In germline, CDR1 is SNHLY, CDR2 FYNNEI.

The chain joins TRBV5-1 to TRBJ2-7, with TRBD2 identical over 10 bases. From germline, CDR1 is SGHRS and CDR2 YFSETQ. The CDR3 has 16 amino acids. J gave up 9 bases and V 3 bases, and 15 bases lay outside the gene matches. The CDR3 is CASSWGPSGGLRAQYF. CDR3 bases: TGCGCCAGCAGCTGGGGGCCTAGCGGGGGACTACGGGCGCAGTACTTC.

The chain has TRBV30 and TRBJ1-6; D gene ambiguous. V was cut by 6 bases and J by 8 bases, with 14 bases left in between. Germline loops: CDR1 GTSNPN, CDR2 SVGIG (reference sequence). The CDR3 totals 13 residues. The CDR3 sequence is CACSGGIDSPLHF. As DNA, the CDR3 is TGTGCCTGCTCGGGAGGGATTGATTCACCCCTCCACTTT.

The chain recombines TRBV7-9 with TRBJ2-7; the match to TRBD1 covers 8 bases. Germline V CDR1 and CDR2: SEHNR, FQNEAQ (reference sequence). The CDR3 spans 16 residues. The ends lost 5 bases at V and 5 bases at J; junction bases unmatched: 14. In nucleotides, the CDR3 is TGTGCCAGCAGCCCCACCCGGGGCGCCAGGGGGCACGAGCAGTACTTC. This encodes CASSPTRGARGHEQYF.

This clone was counted once. The rearrangement joins TRBV28 to TRBJ2-7; 9 nucleotides match TRBD1. Germline lookup yields CDR1 MDHEN and CDR2 SYDVKM. The CDR3 is made up of 16 amino acids. The V and J ends lost 6 bases and 1 base, in that order; junction bases with no gene match: 10. CDR3 nucleotides: TGTGCCAGCAGACCAATCCCGGGACAGGGTTCCTACGAGCAGTACTTC. Its protein product is CASRPIPGQGSYEQYF.

The rearrangement joins TRBV19 to TRBJ2-1; possible D gene TRBD2, 5 bases. The CDR3 loop spans 12 amino acids. V was clipped by 6 bases and J by 7 bases, with 10 bases between them. The germline V gene encodes CDR1 LNHDA and CDR2 SQIVND (reference sequence). Here the CDR3 DNA reads TGTGCCAGTAGATCTTTAGCGAATGAGCAGTTCTTC. Translated: CASRSLANEQFF.

The chain combines TRBV7-9 with TRBJ1-1; no definite D call. V lost 6 bases, J lost 1 base, and 12 bases lay in between. CDR1 and CDR2 (germline): SEHNR, FQNEAQ (reference sequence). The CDR3 has 14 residues. The CDR3 DNA reads TGTGCCAGCAGACTAAGCAAAGGGAACACTGAAGCTTTCTTT. As protein: CASRLSKGNTEAFF. Using reference TRBV7-9 and TRBJ1-1 for the parts outside the CDR3, the full variable domain is DTGVSQNPRHKITKRGQNVTFRCDPISEHNRLYWYRQTLGQGPEFLTYFQNEAQLEKSRLLSDRFSAERPKGSFSTLEIQRTEQGDSAMYLCASRLSKGNTEAFFGQGTRLTVV.